This T cell receptor beta chain is from a study of T cells after posttransplantation cyclophosphamide. Whole-study results and caveats: Blood and skin or GI T cell repertoires showed limited TRB overlap. Donor CD8+ memory clones often dominated recipient blood repertoires at later times. TRB clonality was highly associated with recipient CMV seropositivity and reactivation.

The protocol was immunoSEQ multiplex PCR, while the TCRdb copy is restricted to in-frame clones and leaves out a portion. Of approximately 45,000 clones in the sample, 90% are singletons; the top ten hold 2% to 2.5%. Treatment was busulfan-fludarabine conditioning, a marrow graft, and cyclophosphamide on days +3 and +4. With regard to this clone: Its antigen is still unknown.

This sequence was found in a male patient between 55 and 70 years old who received an allogeneic stem cell transplant from a related donor and was CMV-positive. T cells may partly derive from the graft donor. Material: PBMCs, obtained around 67 days after allogeneic stem cell transplant with posttransplant cyclophosphamide.

DNA for the CDR3: TGTGCCAGCAGTGAAAGGCATGGGGGGGCCCCCTACAATGAGCAGTTCTTC. It translates to CASSERHGGAPYNEQFF. The chain couples TRBV6-1 to TRBJ2-1; D might be TRBD2 (7 bases). Germline loops: CDR1 MNHNS, CDR2 SASEGT. The V gene lost 2 bases and the J gene lost 2 bases, with 16 bases spanning the gap. The CDR3 is 17 amino acids.